This T cell receptor (beta chain) appears in the sequencing data of a study of chemoradiotherapy in HPV16-positive cancers. The table came from immunoSEQ multiplex PCR; TCRdb's copy has only in-frame clones and leaves some out. The profile covers 15,000 to 20,000 clones, with 90% appearing a single time and over 12% taken by the ten largest. As regards this clone: No antigen is known for it.

Whole-study results and caveats: For HPV16-positive patients, expanding HPV-responsive T cells associated with longer recurrence-free survival.

Germline CDR1 is MNHEY and CDR2 is SVGAGI. Trimming took 2 bases from V and 6 from J, leaving 11 bases between them. This CDR3 has 13 amino acids. This specimen was blood, taken from a patient who underwent chemoradiotherapy. The source of this sequence is a human donor with HPV-associated anogenital cancer. The V and J genes are TRBV6-5 and TRBJ2-7; D remains ambiguous. The CDR3 loop is CASSYEPGSEQYV. The CDR3 bases are TGTGCCAGCAGTTACGAACCCGGATCCGAGCAGTACGTC.